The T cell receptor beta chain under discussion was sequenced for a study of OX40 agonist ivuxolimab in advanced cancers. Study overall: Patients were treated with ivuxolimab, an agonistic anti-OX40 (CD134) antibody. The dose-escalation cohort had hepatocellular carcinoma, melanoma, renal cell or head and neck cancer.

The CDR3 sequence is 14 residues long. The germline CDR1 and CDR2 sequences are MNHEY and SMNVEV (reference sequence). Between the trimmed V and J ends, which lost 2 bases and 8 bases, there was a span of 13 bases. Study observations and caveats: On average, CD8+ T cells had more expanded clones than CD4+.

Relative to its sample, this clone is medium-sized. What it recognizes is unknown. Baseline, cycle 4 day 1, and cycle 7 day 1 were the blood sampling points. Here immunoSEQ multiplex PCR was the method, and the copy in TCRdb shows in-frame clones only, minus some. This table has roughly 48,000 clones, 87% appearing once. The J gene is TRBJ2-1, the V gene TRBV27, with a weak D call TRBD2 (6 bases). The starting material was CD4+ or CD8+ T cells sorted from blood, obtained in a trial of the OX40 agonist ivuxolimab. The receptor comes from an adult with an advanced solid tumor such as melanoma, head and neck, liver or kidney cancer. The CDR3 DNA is TGTGCCAGCAGTTTAGCGGCGGGATGGGATGAGCAGTTCTTC. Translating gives CASSLAAGWDEQFF.